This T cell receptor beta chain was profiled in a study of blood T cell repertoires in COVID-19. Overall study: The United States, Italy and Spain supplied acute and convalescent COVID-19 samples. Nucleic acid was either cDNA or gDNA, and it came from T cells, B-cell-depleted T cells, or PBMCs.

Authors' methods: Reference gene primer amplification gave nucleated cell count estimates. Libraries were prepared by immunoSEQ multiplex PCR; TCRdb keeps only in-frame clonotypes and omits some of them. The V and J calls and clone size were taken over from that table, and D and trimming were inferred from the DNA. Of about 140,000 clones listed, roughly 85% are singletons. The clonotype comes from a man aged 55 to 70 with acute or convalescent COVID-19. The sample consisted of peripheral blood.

The CDR3 region is CASSDVQLNEKLFF. For the CDR3, the DNA is TGTGCCAGCAGTGATGTACAGCTTAATGAAAAACTGTTTTTT. This chain connects TRBV6-1 to TRBJ1-4; D is undetermined. CDR1 is MNHNS, CDR2 SASEGT, per germline. V lost 3 bases and J 4 bases, leaving 9 bases between the germline ends. There are 14 residues in the CDR3.